The 5 T cell receptor beta chains listed next were all sequenced from one sample in a study of cytomegalovirus exposure and HLA in healthy donors (TCRdb year 2017). To prepare the library, the immunoSEQ multiplex PCR assay was applied. A mixture of 60 forward primers for TCR Vbeta segments and 13 reverse primers for TCR Jbeta segments was used in the multiplex PCR. TCRdb retrieved this table from immuneACCESS and kept in-frame rearrangements only. Not all clones are present; in checked studies, unresolved V genes account for under half, and no reason is known for the remainder. In all, the sample holds about 130,000 clones, and around 81% of those were seen once. 1% to 1.5% of the sample is held by the ten biggest clonotypes. What was sequenced was PBMCs. The receptors were gathered from a female donor in good health and CMV-seronegative.

This chain connects TRBV5-4 to TRBJ1-2, with TRBD1 matching over 7 bases. This CDR3 is built from 15 residues. J gave up 2 bases and V 4 bases, and 8 bases lay outside the gene matches. Germline CDR1 reads SGHNT; CDR2 reads YYREEE (reference sequence). In nucleotides, the CDR3 is TGTGCCAGCAGCCCACGACAGGGAGTGAACTATGGCTACACCTTC. Protein: CASSPRQGVNYGYTF.

This sequence joins TRBV28 and TRBJ2-7, with TRBD2 matching 11 bases. Germline V gene sequence: CDR1 MDHEN, CDR2 SYDVKM. This CDR3 is built from 17 residues. V lost 6 bases and J lost 9; bases outside the gene matches: 19. This CDR3 reads CASSSTSPGLAVTGQYF. As DNA, the CDR3 is TGTGCCAGCAGCTCGACATCTCCGGGACTAGCGGTTACGGGGCAGTACTTC.

This clone was seen a few times. The rearrangement uses TRBV5-1 and TRBJ2-2; D is uncertain. Germline-derived CDR1 and CDR2 are SGHRS and YFSETQ. The ends were cut back, 0 bases at V and 3 bases at J, with 9 bases in the middle. The CDR3 extends over 15 amino acids. CDR3 bases: TGCGCCAGCAGCTTGGACTCTCCCCACACCGGGGAGCTGTTTTTT. It translates to CASSLDSPHTGELFF. The variable domain in full, completed from reference TRBV5-1 and TRBJ2-2, reads KAGVTQTPRYLIKTRGQQVTLSCSPISGHRSVSWYQQTPGQGLQFLFEYFSETQRNKGNFPGRFSGRQFSNSRSEMNVSTLELGDSALYLCASSLDSPHTGELFFGEGSRLTVL.

The CDR3 sequence is CASSPSWTANTEAFF. DNA of the CDR3: TGTGCCAGCAGCCCCTCCTGGACAGCGAACACTGAAGCTTTCTTT. The chain combines TRBV5-4 with TRBJ1-1, with a possible D match to TRBD1 (6 bases). The CDR3 spans 15 residues. The germline V and J ends were trimmed by 4 bases and 1 base, with 14 bases remaining between them. From germline, CDR1 is SGHNT and CDR2 YYREEE (reference sequence).

This chain joins TRBV7-9 and TRBJ2-3, with D perhaps matching TRBD2 (6 bases). From germline, CDR1 is SEHNR and CDR2 FQNEAQ (reference sequence). This CDR3 contains 15 residues. V was shortened by 5 bases and J by 1 base, with 13 bases between the two germline ends. The CDR3 reads CASSRGGVGTDTQYF. The DNA of the CDR3 is TGTGCCAGCAGCCGAGGAGGGGTGGGCACAGATACGCAGTATTTT.